The 10 T cell receptor beta chains reported below all come from one sample, sequenced in a study of cytomegalovirus exposure and HLA in healthy donors. The PCR contained 60 Vbeta and 13 Jbeta primers. TCRdb keeps only in-frame clones here, not all; method: immunoSEQ multiplex PCR. The sample consists of about 190,000 clones, approximately 80% of them appearing once. Material for sequencing was PBMCs. These receptors were collected from a woman in her forties or fifties in good health and CMV-seropositive.

This chain joins TRBV30 and TRBJ2-1; perhaps TRBD2 as D (5 bases). The CDR3 loop spans 15 amino acids. Trimming cost V 1 base and J 0 bases, with 10 bases left between them. Germline values: CDR1 GTSNPN, CDR2 SVGIG (reference sequence). CDR3 in DNA: TGTGCCTGGAGTGGCCGGGGATTCTCCTACAATGAGCAGTTCTTC. It translates to CAWSGRGFSYNEQFF.

This chain links TRBV28 with TRBJ1-6, with D tentatively TRBD1 (5 bases). Germline assignment: CDR1 MDHEN and CDR2 SYDVKM. V lost 6 bases, J lost 7 bases, and 13 bases lay in between. This CDR3 has 14 residues. CDR3 in amino acids: CASRSGGSNSPLHF. Here the CDR3 DNA reads TGTGCCAGCAGGAGTGGGGGGTCCAATTCACCCCTCCACTTT.

This clone was found once. The chain combines TRBV7-6 with TRBJ1-3, with 10 bases identical to TRBD1. The CDR3 extends over 22 amino acids. The germline V gene encodes CDR1 SGHVS and CDR2 FNYEAQ. J gave up 0 bases and V 2 bases, and 19 bases lay outside the gene matches. CDR3 in DNA: TGTGCCAGCAGCTTAATCTCTTCTCGGGACAGGGGCATTAAGAGCTCTGGAAACACCATATATTTT. Translated, it gives CASSLISSRDRGIKSSGNTIYF.

The chain carries TRBV19 and TRBJ1-5, with D perhaps TRBD1 (6 bases). Germline V CDR1 and CDR2: LNHDA, SQIVND (reference sequence). V shed 6 bases and J shed 0 bases, with 12 bases lying between them. This CDR3 has 15 amino acids. For the CDR3, the DNA is TGTGCCAGTAGCTGGACAGAATATAGCAATCAGCCCCAGCATTTT. This sequence encodes CASSWTEYSNQPQHF.

This clone was picked up a small number of times. J is TRBJ2-2 and V is TRBV6-5, with D maybe TRBD2 (6 bases). Looked up from germline, CDR1 is MNHEY and CDR2 is SVGAGI. V was clipped by 11 bases and J by 8 bases, with 18 bases between them. This CDR3 is 13 amino acids long. As DNA, the CDR3 is TGTGCCTGTTTACCGGGAGCGCCGGGGGAGCTGTTTTTT. Translating it yields CACLPGAPGELFF.

The count of this clone is one. V and J are TRBV4-1 and TRBJ2-3; D is perhaps TRBD2 (6 bases). This CDR3 has 17 residues. Deletions cut 1 base from V and 0 bases from J, with 14 bases between. Looked up from germline, CDR1 is MGHRA and CDR2 is YSYEKL. The CDR3 protein is CASSQGRLGASTDTQYF. CDR3 in DNA: TGCGCCAGCAGCCAAGGAAGACTAGGGGCGAGCACAGATACGCAGTATTTT.

V and J are TRBV18 and TRBJ1-1; no firm D call. CDR1 and CDR2 (germline): KGHSH, LQKENI. The germline V and J ends were trimmed by 3 bases and 7 bases, with 12 bases remaining between them. There are 13 residues in the CDR3. The DNA of the CDR3 is TGTGCCAGCTCACCTGGTTTGAGGATTGAAGCTTTCTTT. This gives the protein CASSPGLRIEAFF.

The chain couples TRBV6-5 to TRBJ1-4; D remains unclear. Germline V lookup: CDR1 MNHEY, CDR2 SVGAGI. The V end was cut by 6 bases, the J end by 8 bases, with 16 bases between. This CDR3 is built from 14 residues. Here the CDR3 DNA reads TGTGCCAGCAGCCGCGGGATCGAGCGGGAAAAACTGTTTTTT. Translating gives CASSRGIEREKLFF.

The gene calls are TRBV2 and TRBJ2-3; TRBD2 might be the D (6 bases). Trimming left V 6 bases short and J 0 bases short, with 13 bases between. Germline lookup yields CDR1 SNHLY and CDR2 FYNNEI. The CDR3 loop spans 15 amino acids. For the CDR3, the DNA is TGTGCCAGCAGCCGCGGGGCCCTTAGCACAGATACGCAGTATTTT. Translated: CASSRGALSTDTQYF.

V usage is TRBV5-1 and J usage is TRBJ2-3, with 7 bases identical to TRBD1. This CDR3 region has 15 residues. The V segment lost 0 bases and the J segment 4 bases; nucleotides outside the gene matches: 5. From germline, CDR1 is SGHRS and CDR2 YFSETQ. The CDR3 DNA reads as TGCGCCAGCAGCTTGGAAGGGGGCAGGTCAGATACGCAGTATTTT. This codes for CASSLEGGRSDTQYF. Full variable domain (remainder filled in from reference TRBV5-1 and TRBJ2-3): KAGVTQTPRYLIKTRGQQVTLSCSPISGHRSVSWYQQTPGQGLQFLFEYFSETQRNKGNFPGRFSGRQFSNSRSEMNVSTLELGDSALYLCASSLEGGRSDTQYFGPGTRLTVL.